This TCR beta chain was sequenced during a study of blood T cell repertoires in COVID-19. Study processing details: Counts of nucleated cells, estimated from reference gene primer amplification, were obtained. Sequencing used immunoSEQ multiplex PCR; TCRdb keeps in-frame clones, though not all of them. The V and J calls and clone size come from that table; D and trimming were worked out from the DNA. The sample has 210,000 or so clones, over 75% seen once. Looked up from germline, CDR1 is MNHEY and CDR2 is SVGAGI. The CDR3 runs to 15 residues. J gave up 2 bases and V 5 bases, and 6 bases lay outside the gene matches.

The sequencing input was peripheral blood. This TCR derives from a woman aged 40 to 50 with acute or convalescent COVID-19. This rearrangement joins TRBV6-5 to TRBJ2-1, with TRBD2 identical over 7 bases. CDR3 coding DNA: TGTGCCAGCAGTATATCTAGCGGTACCTACAATGAGCAGTTCTTC. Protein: CASSISSGTYNEQFF.